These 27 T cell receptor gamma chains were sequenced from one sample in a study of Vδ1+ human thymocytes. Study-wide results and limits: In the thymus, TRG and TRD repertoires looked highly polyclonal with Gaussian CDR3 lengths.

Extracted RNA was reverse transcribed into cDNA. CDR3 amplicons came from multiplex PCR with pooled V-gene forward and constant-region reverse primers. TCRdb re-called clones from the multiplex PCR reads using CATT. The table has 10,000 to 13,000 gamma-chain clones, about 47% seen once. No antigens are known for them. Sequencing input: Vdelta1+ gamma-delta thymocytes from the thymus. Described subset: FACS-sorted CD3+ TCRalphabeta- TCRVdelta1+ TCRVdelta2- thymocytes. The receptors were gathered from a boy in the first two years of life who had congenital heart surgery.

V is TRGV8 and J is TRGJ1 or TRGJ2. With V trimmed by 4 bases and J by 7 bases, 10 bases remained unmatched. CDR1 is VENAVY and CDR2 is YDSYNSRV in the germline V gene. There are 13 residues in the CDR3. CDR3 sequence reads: CATWEGGLYKKLF. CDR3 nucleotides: TGTGCCACCTGGGAAGGGGGATTGTATAAGAAACTCTTT.

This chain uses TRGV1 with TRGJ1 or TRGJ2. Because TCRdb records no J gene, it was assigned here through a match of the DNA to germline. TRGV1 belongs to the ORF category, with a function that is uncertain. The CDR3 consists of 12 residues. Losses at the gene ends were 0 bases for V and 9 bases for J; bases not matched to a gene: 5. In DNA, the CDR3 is TGTGCCACCTGGGACAGGCGGGCTAAGAAACTCTTT. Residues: CATWDRRAKKLF.

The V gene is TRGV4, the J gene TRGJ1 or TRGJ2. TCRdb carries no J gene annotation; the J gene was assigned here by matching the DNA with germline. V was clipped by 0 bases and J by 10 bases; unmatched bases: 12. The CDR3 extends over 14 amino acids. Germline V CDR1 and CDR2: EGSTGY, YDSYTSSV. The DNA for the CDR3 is TGTGCCACCTGGGATGGGTCCACGGGAATGAAGAAACTCTTT. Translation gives CATWDGSTGMKKLF.

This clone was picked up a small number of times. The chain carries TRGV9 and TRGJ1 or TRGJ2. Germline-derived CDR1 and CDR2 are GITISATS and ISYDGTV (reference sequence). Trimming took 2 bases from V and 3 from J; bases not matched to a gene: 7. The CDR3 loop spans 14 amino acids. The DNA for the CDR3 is TGTGCCTTGTGGGAGGGGGCGGTTTATTATAAGAAACTCTTT. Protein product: CALWEGAVYYKKLF.

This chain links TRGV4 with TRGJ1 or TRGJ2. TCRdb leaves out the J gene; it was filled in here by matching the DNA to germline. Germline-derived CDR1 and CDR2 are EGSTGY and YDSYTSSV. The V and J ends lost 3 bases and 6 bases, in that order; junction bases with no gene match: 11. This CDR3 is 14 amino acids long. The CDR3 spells CATWDRKGFYKKLF. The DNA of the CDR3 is TGTGCCACCTGGGATAGAAAGGGGTTTTATAAGAAACTCTTT.

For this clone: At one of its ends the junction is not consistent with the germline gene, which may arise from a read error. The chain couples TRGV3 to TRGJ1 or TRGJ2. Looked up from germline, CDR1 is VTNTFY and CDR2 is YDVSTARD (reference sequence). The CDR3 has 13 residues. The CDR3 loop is CATWVRLCYKKLF. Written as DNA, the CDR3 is TGTGCCACCTGGGTCAGGCTTTGTTATAAGAAACTCTTT.

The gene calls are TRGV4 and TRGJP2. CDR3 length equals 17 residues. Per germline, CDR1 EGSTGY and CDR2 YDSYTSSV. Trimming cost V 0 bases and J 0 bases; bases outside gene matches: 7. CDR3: CATWDGPLNSSDWIKTF. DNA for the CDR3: TGTGCCACCTGGGATGGGCCTCTCAATAGTAGTGATTGGATCAAGACGTTT.

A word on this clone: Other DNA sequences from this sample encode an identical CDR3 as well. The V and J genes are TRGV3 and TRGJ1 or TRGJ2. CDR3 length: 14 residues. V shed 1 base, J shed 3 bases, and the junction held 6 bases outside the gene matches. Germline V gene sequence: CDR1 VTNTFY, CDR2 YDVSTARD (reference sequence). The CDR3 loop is CATWDRPLYYKKLF. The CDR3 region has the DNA TGTGCCACCTGGGACAGACCCCTTTATTATAAGAAACTCTTT.

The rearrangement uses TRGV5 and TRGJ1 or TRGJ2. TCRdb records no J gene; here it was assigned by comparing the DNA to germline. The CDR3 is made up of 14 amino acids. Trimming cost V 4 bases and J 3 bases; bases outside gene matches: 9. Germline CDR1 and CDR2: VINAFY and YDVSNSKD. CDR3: CATWDGPRYYKKLF. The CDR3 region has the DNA TGTGCCACCTGGGATGGTCCCCGTTATTATAAGAAACTCTTT.

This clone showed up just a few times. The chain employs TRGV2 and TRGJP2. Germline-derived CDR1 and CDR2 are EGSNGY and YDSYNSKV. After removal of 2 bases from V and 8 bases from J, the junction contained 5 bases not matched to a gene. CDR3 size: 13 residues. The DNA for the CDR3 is TGTGCCACCTGGGACGCATGGGATTGGATCAAGACGTTT. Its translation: CATWDAWDWIKTF.

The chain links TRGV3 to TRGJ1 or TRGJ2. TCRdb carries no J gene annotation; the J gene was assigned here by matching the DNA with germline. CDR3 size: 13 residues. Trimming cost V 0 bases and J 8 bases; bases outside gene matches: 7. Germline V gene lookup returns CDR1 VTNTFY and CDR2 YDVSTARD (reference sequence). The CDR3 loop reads CATWDRLRDKKLF. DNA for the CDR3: TGTGCCACCTGGGACAGGCTGCGGGATAAGAAACTCTTT.

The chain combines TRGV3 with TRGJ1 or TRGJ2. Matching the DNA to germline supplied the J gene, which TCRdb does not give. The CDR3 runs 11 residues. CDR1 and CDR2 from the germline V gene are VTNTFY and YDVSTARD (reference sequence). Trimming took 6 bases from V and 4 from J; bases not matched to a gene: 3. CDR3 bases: TGTGCCACCTGGTCGTATTATAAGAAACTCTTT. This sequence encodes CATWSYYKKLF.

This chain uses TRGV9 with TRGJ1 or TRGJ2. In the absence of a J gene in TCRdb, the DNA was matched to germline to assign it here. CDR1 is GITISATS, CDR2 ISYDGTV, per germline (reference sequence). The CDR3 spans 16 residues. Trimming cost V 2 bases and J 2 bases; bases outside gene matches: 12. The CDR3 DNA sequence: TGTGCCTTGTGGGAGGGACGGTCCCAGGATTATTATAAGAAACTCTTT. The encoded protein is CALWEGRSQDYYKKLF.

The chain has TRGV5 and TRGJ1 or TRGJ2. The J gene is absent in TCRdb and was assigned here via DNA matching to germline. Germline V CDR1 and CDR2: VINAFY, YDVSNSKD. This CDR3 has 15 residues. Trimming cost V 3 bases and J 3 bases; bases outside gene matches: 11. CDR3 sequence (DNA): TGTGCCACCTGGGACGGGGCGAGGTGTTATTATAAGAAACTCTTT. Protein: CATWDGARCYYKKLF.

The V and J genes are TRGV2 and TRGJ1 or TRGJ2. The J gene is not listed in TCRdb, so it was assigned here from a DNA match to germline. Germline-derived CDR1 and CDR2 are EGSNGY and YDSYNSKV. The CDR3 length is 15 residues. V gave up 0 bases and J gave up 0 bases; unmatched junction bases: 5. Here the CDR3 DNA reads TGTGCCACCTGGGACGGGCGCTCGAATTATTATAAGAAACTCTTT. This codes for CATWDGRSNYYKKLF.

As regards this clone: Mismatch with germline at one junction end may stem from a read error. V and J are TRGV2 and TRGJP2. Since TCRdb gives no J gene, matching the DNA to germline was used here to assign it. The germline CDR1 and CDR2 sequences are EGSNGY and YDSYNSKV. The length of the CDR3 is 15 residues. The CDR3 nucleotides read TGTGCCACCTGGGACGGTAATAGTAGTGGTTGGATCAAGACGTTT. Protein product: CATWDGNSSGWIKTF.

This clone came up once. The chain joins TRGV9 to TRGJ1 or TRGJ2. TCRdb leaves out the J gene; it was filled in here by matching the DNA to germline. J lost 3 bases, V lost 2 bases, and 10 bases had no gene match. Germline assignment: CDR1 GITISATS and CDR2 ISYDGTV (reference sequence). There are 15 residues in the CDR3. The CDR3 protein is CALWEGAKAYYKKLF. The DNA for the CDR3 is TGTGCCTTGTGGGAGGGCGCAAAAGCTTATTATAAGAAACTCTTT.

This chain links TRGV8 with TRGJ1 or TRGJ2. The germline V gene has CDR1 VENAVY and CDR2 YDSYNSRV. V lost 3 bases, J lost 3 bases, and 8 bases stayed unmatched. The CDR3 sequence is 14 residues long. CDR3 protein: CATWDEAGYYKKLF. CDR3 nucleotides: TGTGCCACCTGGGATGAGGCGGGTTATTATAAGAAACTCTTT.

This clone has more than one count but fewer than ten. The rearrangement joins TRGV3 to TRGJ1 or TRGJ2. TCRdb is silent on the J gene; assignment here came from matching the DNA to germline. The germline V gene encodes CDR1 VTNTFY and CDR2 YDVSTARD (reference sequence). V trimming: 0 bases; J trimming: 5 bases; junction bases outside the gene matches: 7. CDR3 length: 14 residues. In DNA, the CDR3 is TGTGCCACCTGGGACAGGCAGGAGGATTATAAGAAACTCTTT. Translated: CATWDRQEDYKKLF.

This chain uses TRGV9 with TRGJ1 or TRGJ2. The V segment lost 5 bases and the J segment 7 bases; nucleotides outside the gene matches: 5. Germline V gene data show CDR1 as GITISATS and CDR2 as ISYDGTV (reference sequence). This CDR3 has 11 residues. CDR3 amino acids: CALWADYKKLF. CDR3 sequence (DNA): TGTGCCTTGTGGGCGGACTATAAGAAACTCTTT.

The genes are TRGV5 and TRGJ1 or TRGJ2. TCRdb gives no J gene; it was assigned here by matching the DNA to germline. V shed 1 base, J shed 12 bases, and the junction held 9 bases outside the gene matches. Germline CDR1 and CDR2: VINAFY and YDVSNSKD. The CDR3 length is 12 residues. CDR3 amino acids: CATWDSPRTKLF. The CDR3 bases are TGTGCCACCTGGGACAGCCCCCGTACGAAACTCTTT.

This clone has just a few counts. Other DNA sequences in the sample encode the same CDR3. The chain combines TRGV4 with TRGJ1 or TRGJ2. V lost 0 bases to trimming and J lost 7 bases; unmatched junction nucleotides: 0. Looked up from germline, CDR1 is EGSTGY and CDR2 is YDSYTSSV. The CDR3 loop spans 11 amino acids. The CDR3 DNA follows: TGTGCCACCTGGGATGGGTATAAGAAACTCTTT. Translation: CATWDGYKKLF.

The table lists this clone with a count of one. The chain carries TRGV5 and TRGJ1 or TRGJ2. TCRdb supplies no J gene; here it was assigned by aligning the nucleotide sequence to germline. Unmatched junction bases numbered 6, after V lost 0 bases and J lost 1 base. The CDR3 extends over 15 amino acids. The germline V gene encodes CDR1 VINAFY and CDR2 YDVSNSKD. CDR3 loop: CATWDRPFNYYKKLF. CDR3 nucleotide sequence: TGTGCCACCTGGGACAGGCCCTTTAATTATTATAAGAAACTCTTT.

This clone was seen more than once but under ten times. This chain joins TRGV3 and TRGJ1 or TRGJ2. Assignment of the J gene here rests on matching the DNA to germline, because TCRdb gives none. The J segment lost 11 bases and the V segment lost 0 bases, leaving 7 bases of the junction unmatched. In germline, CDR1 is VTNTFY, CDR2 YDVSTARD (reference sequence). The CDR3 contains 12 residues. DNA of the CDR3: TGTGCCACCTGGGACAGGCCTCCGGAGAAACTCTTT. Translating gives CATWDRPPEKLF.

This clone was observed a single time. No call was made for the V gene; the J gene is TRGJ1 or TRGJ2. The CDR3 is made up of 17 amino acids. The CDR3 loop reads CATWDRPPKGDYYKKLF. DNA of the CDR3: TGTGCCACCTGGGACAGGCCCCCAAAGGGCGATTATTATAAGAAACTCTTT.

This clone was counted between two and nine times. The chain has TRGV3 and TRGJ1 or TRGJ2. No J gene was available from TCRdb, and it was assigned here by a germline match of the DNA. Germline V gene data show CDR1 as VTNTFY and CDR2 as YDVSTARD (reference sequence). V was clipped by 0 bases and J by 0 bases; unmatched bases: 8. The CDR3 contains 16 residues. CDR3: CATWDRLRTNYYKKLF. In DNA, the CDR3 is TGTGCCACCTGGGACAGGCTCCGGACGAATTATTATAAGAAACTCTTT.

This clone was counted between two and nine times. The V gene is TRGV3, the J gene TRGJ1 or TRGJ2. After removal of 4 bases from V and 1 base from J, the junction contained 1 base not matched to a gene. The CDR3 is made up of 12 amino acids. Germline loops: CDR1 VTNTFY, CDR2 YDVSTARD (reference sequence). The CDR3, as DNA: TGTGCCACCTGGGAAAATTATTATAAGAAACTCTTT. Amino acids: CATWENYYKKLF.